A single T cell receptor (beta chain) is shown here with its context. These data belong to a study of CD8+ T cells in alopecia areata. Treatment defined: oral pan-JAK inhibitor, 5-10 mg twice daily. Collection of lesional scalp punch biopsies and peripheral blood was performed in alopecia areata patients. Trimming took 6 bases from V and 6 from J, leaving 4 bases between them. This CDR3 is built from 10 residues. Germline CDR1 MGHDK, CDR2 SYGVNS. Sequencing relied on a cDNA template that was reverse transcribed from extracted RNA. This table comes from immunoSEQ multiplex PCR, and its TCRdb copy is limited to in-frame clones, with some not included. The top ten hold around 13% of the sample, which has some 150,000 clones, approximately 90% seen once.

The material was CD8+ T cells sorted from blood, obtained at week 4, from a patient treated with tofacitinib. The TCR sequence derives from a human donor with alopecia areata. This chain joins TRBV25-1 and TRBJ2-3; D is ambiguous. The CDR3 sequence: CASRPDTQYF. The CDR3 DNA sequence: TGTGCCAGCAGGCCGGATACGCAGTATTTT.